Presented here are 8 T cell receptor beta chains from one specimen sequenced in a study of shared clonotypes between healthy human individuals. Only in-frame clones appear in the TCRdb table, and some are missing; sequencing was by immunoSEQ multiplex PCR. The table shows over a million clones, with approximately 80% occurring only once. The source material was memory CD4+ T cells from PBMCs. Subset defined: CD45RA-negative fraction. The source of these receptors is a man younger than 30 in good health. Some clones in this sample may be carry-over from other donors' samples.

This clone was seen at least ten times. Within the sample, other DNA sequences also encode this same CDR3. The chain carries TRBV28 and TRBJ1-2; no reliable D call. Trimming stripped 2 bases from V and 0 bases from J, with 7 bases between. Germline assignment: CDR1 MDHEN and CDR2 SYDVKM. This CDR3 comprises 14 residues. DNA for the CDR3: TGTGCCAGCAGTTTAAACACTCCTAACTATGGCTACACCTTC. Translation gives CASSLNTPNYGYTF.

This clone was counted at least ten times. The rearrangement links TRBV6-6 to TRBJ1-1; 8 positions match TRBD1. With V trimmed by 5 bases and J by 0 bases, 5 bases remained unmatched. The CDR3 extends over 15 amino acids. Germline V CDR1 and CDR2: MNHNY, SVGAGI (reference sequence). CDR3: CASSPGQVMNTEAFF. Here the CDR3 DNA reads TGTGCCAGCAGTCCGGGACAGGTCATGAACACTGAAGCTTTCTTT.

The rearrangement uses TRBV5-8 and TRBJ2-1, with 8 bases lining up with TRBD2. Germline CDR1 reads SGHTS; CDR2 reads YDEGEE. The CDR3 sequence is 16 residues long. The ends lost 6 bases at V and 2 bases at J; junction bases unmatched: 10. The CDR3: CASTRGGGPTYNEQFF. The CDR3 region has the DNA TGTGCCAGCACCCGGGGGGGCGGGCCGACCTACAATGAGCAGTTCTTC.

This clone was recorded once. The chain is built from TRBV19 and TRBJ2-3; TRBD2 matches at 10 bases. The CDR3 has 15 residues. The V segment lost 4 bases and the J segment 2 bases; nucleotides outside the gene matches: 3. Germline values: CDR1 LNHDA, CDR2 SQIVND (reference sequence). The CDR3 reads CASSKREGNTDTQYF. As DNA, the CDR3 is TGTGCCAGTAGTAAGCGGGAGGGTAACACAGATACGCAGTATTTT.

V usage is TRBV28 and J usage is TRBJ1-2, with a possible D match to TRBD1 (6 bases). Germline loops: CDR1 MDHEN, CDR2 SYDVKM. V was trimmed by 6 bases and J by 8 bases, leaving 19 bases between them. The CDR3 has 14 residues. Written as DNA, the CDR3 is TGTGCCAGCAGGGCGCTCACAGGGCTGCGGGGCTACACCTTC. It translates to CASRALTGLRGYTF.

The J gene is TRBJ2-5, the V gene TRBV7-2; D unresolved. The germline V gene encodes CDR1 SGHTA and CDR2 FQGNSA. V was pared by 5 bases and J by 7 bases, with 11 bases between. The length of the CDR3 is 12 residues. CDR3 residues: CASSLQLVTQYF. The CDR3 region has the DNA TGTGCCAGCAGCCTCCAGTTAGTGACCCAGTACTTC. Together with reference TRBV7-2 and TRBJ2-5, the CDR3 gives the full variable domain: GAGVSQSPSNKVTEKGKDVELRCDPISGHTALYWYRQSLGQGLEFLIYFQGNSAPDKSGLPSDRFSAERTGGSVSTLTIQRTQQEDSAVYLCASSLQLVTQYFGPGTRLLVL.

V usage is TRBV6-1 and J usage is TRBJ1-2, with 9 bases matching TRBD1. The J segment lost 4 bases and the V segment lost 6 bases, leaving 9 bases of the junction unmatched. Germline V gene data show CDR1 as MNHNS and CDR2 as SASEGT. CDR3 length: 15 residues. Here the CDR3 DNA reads TGTGCCAGCAGGGGGGACAGGGACCCTTCCTATGGCTACACCTTC. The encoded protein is CASRGDRDPSYGYTF.

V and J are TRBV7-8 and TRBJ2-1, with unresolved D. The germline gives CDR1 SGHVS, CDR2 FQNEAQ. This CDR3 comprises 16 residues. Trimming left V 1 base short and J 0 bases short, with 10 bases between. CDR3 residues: CASSLESTSSYNEQFF. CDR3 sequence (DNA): TGTGCCAGCAGCTTAGAGTCAACAAGCTCCTACAATGAGCAGTTCTTC.